A single sample is the source of the 27 T cell receptor beta chains below, sequenced in a study of blood T cells in healthy people across ages. Sample-barcoded 5' priming and a J-beta primer mix drove a second PCR of about 6 to 12 cycles. Via MiXCR, TCRdb re-called the 5' RACE reads, giving one row per CDR3 protein. The sample records approximately 700,000 distinct CDR3 sequences, 32% being singletons. Sequenced input: blood. These receptors originate from a woman older than 75 in good health.

CDR3 in DNA: TGTGCCAGCAGTAGGGGGGGGCCACTTACCCAAGAGACCCAGTACTTC. Encoded protein: CASSRGGPLTQETQYF. This chain links TRBV6-5 with TRBJ2-5, with a possible D match to TRBD2 (7 bases). CDR1 MNHEY and CDR2 SVGAGI come from the germline V gene. V lost 5 bases to trimming and J lost 1 base, with 17 bases between them. The CDR3 contains 16 residues.

This clonotype has only a few counts. The chain is built from TRBV20-1 and TRBJ2-1; no clear D. V gave up 4 bases and J gave up 0 bases, with 13 bases separating them. The germline gives CDR1 DFQATT, CDR2 SNEGSKA (reference sequence). This CDR3 spans 15 amino acids. The CDR3 sequence: CSATYSTSSYNEQFF. For the CDR3, the DNA is TGCAGTGCTACGTATTCCACGAGCTCCTACAATGAGCAGTTCTTC.

This clonotype occurred a few times. The chain carries TRBV9 and TRBJ1-1; D gene ambiguous. The germline CDR1 and CDR2 sequences are SGDLS and YYNGEE. Trimming stripped 0 bases from V and 5 bases from J, with 8 bases between. The CDR3 contains 13 residues. CDR3 DNA: TGTGCCAGCAGCGTAGCGCTCTCAACTGAAGCTTTCTTT. Translation gives CASSVALSTEAFF.

This clonotype has more than one count but fewer than ten. A read error may explain this, as a much larger clone is one base away. V and J are TRBV6-5 and TRBJ1-2; D is unclear. CDR3 length: 12 residues. CDR1 is MNHEY and CDR2 is SVGAGI in the germline V gene. CDR3 DNA sequence: TGTGCCAGCAGGGAAGGTGTCTATGACTACACCTTC. Protein sequence: CASREGVYDYTF.

This clonotype was seen only a few times. The V gene is TRBV12-3 or TRBV12-4, the J gene TRBJ2-2, with TRBD2 as a possible D gene (6 bases). V dropped 5 bases and J dropped 5 bases, with 15 bases sitting between them. The CDR3 runs to 15 residues. The CDR3 sequence: CASSPTSGGTGELFF. The CDR3 nucleotides are TGTGCCAGCAGTCCCACCTCCGGAGGGACCGGGGAGCTGTTTTTT.

This clonotype was counted ten times or more. The rearrangement joins TRBV3-1 to TRBJ2-3; D might be TRBD1 (5 bases). With 1 base removed from V and 1 base from J, the gap between germline ends came to 9 bases. The CDR3 is made up of 15 amino acids. Looked up from germline, CDR1 is LGHDT and CDR2 is YNNKEL (reference sequence). CDR3 region: CASSQATVGTDTQYF. Here the CDR3 DNA reads TGTGCCAGCAGCCAAGCGACAGTGGGCACAGATACGCAGTATTTT.

The J gene is TRBJ1-4, the V gene TRBV19; 7 bases align to TRBD1. Germline CDR1 reads LNHDA; CDR2 reads SQIVND (reference sequence). The junction had 3 bases not matched to a gene; V was cut back by 3 bases and J by 2 bases. The CDR3 length is 15 residues. The CDR3 DNA reads as TGTGCCAGTAGTATCCGCAGGGGGACTAATGAAAAACTGTTTTTT. It yields the protein CASSIRRGTNEKLFF.

This clonotype was seen a few times. The V and J genes are TRBV7-2 and TRBJ2-1; D not certain. The J call may be mistaken, given a closer DNA end match to TRBJ2-7. The CDR3 runs 15 residues. The germline V gene has CDR1 SGHTA and CDR2 FQGNSA. The CDR3 sequence: CASSLARSSYNEQYF. The DNA of the CDR3 is TGTGCCAGCAGCTTAGCCCGGAGCTCCTACAATGAGCAGTACTTC.

With respect to this clonotype: This sequence may be a read error, since a much larger clone differs from it by one base. This chain uses TRBV20-1 with TRBJ2-1; D is unresolved. CDR1 is DFQATT, CDR2 SNEGSKA, per germline (reference sequence). V gave up 0 bases and J gave up 13 bases, with 16 bases separating them. This CDR3 has 13 residues. This CDR3 is CSARDQRSETQFF. The CDR3 nucleotides read TGCAGTGCTAGAGACCAGCGTTCAGAGACCCAGTTCTTC.

This clonotype was detected ten times or more. The chain couples TRBV9 to TRBJ1-1; 7 bases align to TRBD1. After removal of 0 bases from V and 1 base from J, the junction contained 3 bases not matched to a gene. CDR1 SGDLS and CDR2 YYNGEE come from the germline V gene. This CDR3 is 15 amino acids long. The CDR3 region has the DNA TGTGCCAGCAGCGTAGACGCAGGGGGGAACACTGAAGCTTTCTTT. It yields the protein CASSVDAGGNTEAFF.

Only a few counts were recorded for this clonotype. The V and J genes are TRBV29-1 and TRBJ2-2, with TRBD2 matching over 12 bases. There are 15 residues in the CDR3. Germline V lookup: CDR1 SQVTM, CDR2 ANQGSEA. With V trimmed by 2 bases and J by 7 bases, 5 bases remained unmatched. CDR3 residues: CSVEPSGGASGELFF. The CDR3 nucleotides read TGCAGCGTTGAACCTAGCGGGGGGGCCAGCGGGGAGCTGTTTTTT.

This clonotype showed up many times. The chain couples TRBV4-1 to TRBJ2-1, with D possibly being TRBD1 (5 bases). Trimming cost V 0 bases and J 1 base, with 10 bases left between them. The germline CDR1 and CDR2 sequences are MGHRA and YSYEKL. The CDR3 has 16 residues. This chain's CDR3 is CASSQEAGMSYNEQFF. The CDR3 region has the DNA TGCGCCAGCAGCCAAGAGGCAGGGATGTCCTACAATGAGCAGTTCTTC.

In its sample, this clonotype was seen many times. This chain joins TRBV23-1 and TRBJ2-7; a weak D match, TRBD2 (5 bases). TRBV23-1 is assigned to the ORF class and has an uncertain function. Trimming took 7 bases from V and 3 from J, leaving 13 bases between them. The CDR3 spans 13 residues. The CDR3 DNA reads TGCGCCAGCAATCGTACTCGGGACTACGAGCAGTACTTC. It codes for CASNRTRDYEQYF.

This clonotype was seen more than once but under ten times. The V call is TRBV6-5, the J call TRBJ2-7, with 9 bases fitting TRBD1. Unmatched junction bases numbered 8, after V lost 6 bases and J lost 2 bases. The CDR3 is 15 residues long. The germline gives CDR1 MNHEY, CDR2 SVGAGI. The CDR3 loop is CASRPDGTGTYEQYF. CDR3 DNA sequence: TGTGCCAGCAGACCTGACGGGACAGGGACCTACGAGCAGTACTTC.

The chain couples TRBV7-2 to TRBJ2-1; D might be TRBD1 or TRBD2, each matching 6 bases. The CDR3 has 18 amino acids. CDR1 and CDR2 (germline): SGHTA, FQGNSA. V was trimmed by 6 bases and J by 5 bases, leaving 26 bases between them. The CDR3 nucleotides are TGTGCCAGCAGAAAAGGGGGTGGTGTGGGGGGCCTAAACAATGAGCAGTTCTTC. The encoded protein is CASRKGGGVGGLNNEQFF.

This clonotype was detected a few times. Since a much larger clone is just one base distant, this may be a read error. The gene calls are TRBV30 and TRBJ2-5; maybe TRBD2 (5 bases). Germline assignment: CDR1 GTSNPN and CDR2 SVGIG (reference sequence). The CDR3 runs 14 residues. Deletions cut 5 bases from V and 11 bases from J, with 24 bases between. CDR3 sequence reads: CAWGRSPSLPEQYF. CDR3 bases: TGTGCCTGGGGTCGTAGTCCTAGCTTACCTGAGCAGTACTTC.

This clonotype was counted ten times or more. V gene TRBV7-2 combines with J gene TRBJ1-2; a possible D gene is TRBD1 (5 bases). The CDR3 spans 14 residues. From germline, CDR1 is SGHTA and CDR2 FQGNSA. V lost 0 bases and J 8 bases, leaving 13 bases between the germline ends. CDR3 in DNA: TGTGCCAGCAGCTTAGCGGGGACGCCACGGGGCTACACCTTC. Its translation is CASSLAGTPRGYTF.

This clonotype was counted ten times or more. The V gene is TRBV7-2, the J gene TRBJ1-1; TRBD1 matches 9 bases. There are 14 residues in the CDR3. V lost 5 bases and J lost 1; bases outside the gene matches: 2. The germline CDR1 and CDR2 sequences are SGHTA and FQGNSA. CDR3 residues: CASSGGQGNTEAFF. The CDR3 bases are TGTGCCAGCAGCGGGGGACAGGGGAACACTGAAGCTTTCTTT.

The chain carries TRBV10-3 and TRBJ2-1; 7 nucleotides align to TRBD2. The V segment lost 2 bases and the J segment 10 bases; nucleotides outside the gene matches: 2. The CDR3 is made up of 12 amino acids. In germline, CDR1 is ENHRY, CDR2 SYGVKD. CDR3 loop: CAISEPGLEQFF. CDR3 bases: TGTGCCATCAGTGAGCCGGGACTAGAGCAGTTCTTC.

This clonotype was recorded at least ten times. With a much larger clone just one base away, this may be a read error. The rearrangement links TRBV5-4 to TRBJ2-2; D possibly corresponds to TRBD2 (5 bases). The CDR3 totals 13 residues. CDR1 and CDR2 (germline): SGHNT, YYREEE (reference sequence). CDR3 in DNA: TGTGCCAGCAGTCTCCGTCGGACCGGGGAGCGGTTTTTT. Protein sequence: CASSLRRTGERFF.

The rearrangement uses TRBV7-9 and TRBJ1-6; maybe TRBD1 (5 bases). Trimming took 4 bases from V and 6 from J, leaving 10 bases between them. The CDR3 is made up of 14 amino acids. Looked up from germline, CDR1 is SEHNR and CDR2 is FQNEAQ (reference sequence). CDR3 in amino acids: CASSSTASNSPLHF. Written as DNA, the CDR3 is TGTGCCAGCAGCTCGACAGCCTCTAATTCACCCCTCCACTTT.

There are many counts of this clonotype. The rearrangement joins TRBV7-8 to TRBJ2-6, with D unclear. The V gene lost 8 bases and the J gene lost 0 bases, with 14 bases spanning the gap. The CDR3 covers 16 residues. Germline-derived CDR1 and CDR2 are SGHVS and FQNEAQ. CDR3 sequence reads: CASGRGPFSGANVLTF. CDR3 bases: TGTGCCAGCGGACGTGGTCCTTTCTCTGGGGCCAACGTCCTGACTTTC. Full variable domain (missing parts from reference TRBV7-8 and TRBJ2-6): GAGVSQSPRYKVAKRGQDVALRCDPISGHVSLFWYQQALGQGPEFLTYFQNEAQLDKSGLPSDRFFAERPEGSVSTLKIQRTQQEDSAVYLCASGRGPFSGANVLTFGAGSRLTVL.

This clonotype was picked up a small number of times. The chain employs TRBV2 and TRBJ2-7; D may be TRBD1 or TRBD2 (5 bases each). In germline, CDR1 is SNHLY, CDR2 FYNNEI. CDR3 length: 13 residues. V was trimmed by 4 bases and J by 6 bases, leaving 13 bases between them. This chain's CDR3 is CASSAGSGPEQYF. The CDR3 DNA follows: TGTGCCAGCAGTGCGGGTTCGGGGCCCGAGCAGTACTTC.

The chain is built from TRBV7-8 and TRBJ1-5; 10 bases agree with TRBD1. V lost 5 bases to trimming and J lost 3 bases; unmatched junction nucleotides: 7. Germline loops: CDR1 SGHVS, CDR2 FQNEAQ. CDR3 size: 16 residues. CDR3 protein: CASSERTGGNNQPQHF. CDR3 in DNA: TGTGCCAGCAGCGAACGGACAGGGGGAAACAATCAGCCCCAGCATTTT.

The table lists this clonotype with many counts. This chain uses TRBV5-5 with TRBJ2-3; 10 positions match TRBD1. CDR1 and CDR2 (germline): SGHKS, YYEKEE (reference sequence). The V and J ends lost 4 bases and 4 bases, in that order; junction bases with no gene match: 3. The CDR3 contains 14 residues. CDR3 DNA: TGTGCCAGCAGCAAGGGACAGGGGTCAGATACGCAGTATTTT. This encodes CASSKGQGSDTQYF.

This clonotype was detected ten times or more. J is TRBJ2-5 and V is TRBV9, with 9 bases fitting TRBD2. The V gene's germline CDR1 is SGDLS and CDR2 YYNGEE. V shed 0 bases, J shed 1 base, and the junction held 7 bases outside the gene matches. The CDR3 sequence is 17 residues long. The CDR3 DNA reads as TGTGCCAGCAGCGTAGAACCAGCGGGGGGCTCCCAAGAGACCCAGTACTTC. Translation: CASSVEPAGGSQETQYF.

This clonotype was recorded at least ten times. This chain's CDR3 is CASSPREGVQYF. CDR3 bases: TGTGCCAGCAGCCCCCGGGAGGGGGTTCAGTACTTC. V is TRBV7-2 and J is TRBJ2-4; the match to TRBD2 covers 8 bases. Trimming took 5 bases from V and 11 from J; bases not matched to a gene: 5. The V gene's germline CDR1 is SGHTA and CDR2 FQGNSA. The CDR3 contains 12 residues.